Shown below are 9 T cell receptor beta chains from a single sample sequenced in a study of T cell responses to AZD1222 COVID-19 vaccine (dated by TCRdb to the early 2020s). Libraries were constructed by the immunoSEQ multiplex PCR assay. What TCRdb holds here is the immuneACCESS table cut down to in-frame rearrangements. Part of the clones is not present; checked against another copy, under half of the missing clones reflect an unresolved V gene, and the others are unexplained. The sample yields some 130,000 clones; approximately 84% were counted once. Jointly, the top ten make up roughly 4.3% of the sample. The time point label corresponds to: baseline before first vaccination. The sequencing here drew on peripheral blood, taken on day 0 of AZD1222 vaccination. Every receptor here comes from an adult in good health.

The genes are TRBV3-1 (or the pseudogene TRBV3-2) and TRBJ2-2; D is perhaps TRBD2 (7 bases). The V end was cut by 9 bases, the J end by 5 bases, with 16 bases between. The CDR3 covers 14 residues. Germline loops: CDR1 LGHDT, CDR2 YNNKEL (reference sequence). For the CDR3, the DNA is TGTGCCAGTAGACCGGGGGGCATAACCGGGGAGCTGTTTTTT. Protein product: CASRPGGITGELFF.

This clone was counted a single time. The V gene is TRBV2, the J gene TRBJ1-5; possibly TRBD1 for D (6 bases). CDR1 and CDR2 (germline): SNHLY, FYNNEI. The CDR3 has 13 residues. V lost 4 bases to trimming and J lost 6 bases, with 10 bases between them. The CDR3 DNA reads TGTGCCAGCAGTGTAGGGGGTGGTCAGCCCCAGCATTTT. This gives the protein CASSVGGGQPQHF.

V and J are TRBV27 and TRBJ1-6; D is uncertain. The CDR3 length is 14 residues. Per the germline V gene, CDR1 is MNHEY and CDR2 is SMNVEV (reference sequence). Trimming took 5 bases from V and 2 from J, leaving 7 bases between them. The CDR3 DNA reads TGTGCCAGCAGTCCGACTCCCTATAATTCACCCCTCCACTTT. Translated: CASSPTPYNSPLHF.

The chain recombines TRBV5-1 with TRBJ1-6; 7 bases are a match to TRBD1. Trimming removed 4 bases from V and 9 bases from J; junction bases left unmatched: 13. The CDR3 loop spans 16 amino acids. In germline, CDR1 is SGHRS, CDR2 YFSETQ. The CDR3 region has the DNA TGCGCCAGCAGCCCGGAATCACAGGGGAGTGTTTCACCCCTCCACTTT. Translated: CASSPESQGSVSPLHF.

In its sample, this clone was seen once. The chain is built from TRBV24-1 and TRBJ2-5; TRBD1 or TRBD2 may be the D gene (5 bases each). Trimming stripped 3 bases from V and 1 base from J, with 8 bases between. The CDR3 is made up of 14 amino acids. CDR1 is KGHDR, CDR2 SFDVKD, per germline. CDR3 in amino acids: CATSDGDGQETQYF. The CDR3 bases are TGTGCCACCAGTGATGGGGACGGCCAAGAGACCCAGTACTTC.

The CDR3 nucleotides read TGTGCCATCAGTGAGCCCGGGAACAATCAGCCCCAGCATTTT. Its translation is CAISEPGNNQPQHF. The chain joins TRBV10-3 to TRBJ1-5, with D hard to call. The CDR3 consists of 14 residues. The V and J ends lost 2 bases and 3 bases respectively, with 8 bases between them. Germline assignment: CDR1 ENHRY and CDR2 SYGVKD.

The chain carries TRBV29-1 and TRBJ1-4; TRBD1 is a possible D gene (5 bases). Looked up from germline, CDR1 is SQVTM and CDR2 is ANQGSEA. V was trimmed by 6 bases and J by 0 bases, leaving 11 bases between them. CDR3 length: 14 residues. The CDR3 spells CSVPGVATNEKLFF. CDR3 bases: TGCAGCGTGCCGGGGGTTGCAACTAATGAAAAACTGTTTTTT.

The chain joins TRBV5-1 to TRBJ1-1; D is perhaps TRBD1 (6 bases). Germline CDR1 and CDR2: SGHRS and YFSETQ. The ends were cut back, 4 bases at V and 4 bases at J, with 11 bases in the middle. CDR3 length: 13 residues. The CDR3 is CASSATGSTEAFF. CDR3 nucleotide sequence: TGCGCCAGCAGCGCCACAGGGAGCACTGAAGCTTTCTTT.

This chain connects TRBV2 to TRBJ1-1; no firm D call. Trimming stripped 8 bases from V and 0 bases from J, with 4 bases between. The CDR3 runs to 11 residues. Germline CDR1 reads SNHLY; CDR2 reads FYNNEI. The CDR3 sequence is CASAVNTEAFF. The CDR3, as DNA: TGTGCCAGCGCAGTGAACACTGAAGCTTTCTTT.